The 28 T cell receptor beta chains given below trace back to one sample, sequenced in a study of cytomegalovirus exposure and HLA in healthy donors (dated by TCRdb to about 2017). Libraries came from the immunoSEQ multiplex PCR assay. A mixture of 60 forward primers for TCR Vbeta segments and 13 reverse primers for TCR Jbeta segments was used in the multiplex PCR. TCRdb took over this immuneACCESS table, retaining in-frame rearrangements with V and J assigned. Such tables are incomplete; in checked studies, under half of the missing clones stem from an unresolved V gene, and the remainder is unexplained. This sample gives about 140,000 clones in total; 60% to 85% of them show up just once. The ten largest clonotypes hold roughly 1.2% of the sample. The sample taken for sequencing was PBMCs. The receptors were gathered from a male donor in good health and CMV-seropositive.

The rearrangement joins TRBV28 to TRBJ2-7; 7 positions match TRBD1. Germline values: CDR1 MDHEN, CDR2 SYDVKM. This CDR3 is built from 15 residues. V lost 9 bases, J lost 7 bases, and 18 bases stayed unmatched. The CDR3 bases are TGTGCCAGTTCGATACCGGGGACAGTACTGCGGGAGCAGTACTTC. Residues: CASSIPGTVLREQYF.

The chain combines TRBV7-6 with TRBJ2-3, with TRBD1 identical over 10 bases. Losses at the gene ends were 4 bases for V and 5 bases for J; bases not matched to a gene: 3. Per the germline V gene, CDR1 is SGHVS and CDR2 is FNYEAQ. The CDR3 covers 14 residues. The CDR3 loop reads CASSSGTGVDTQYF. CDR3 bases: TGTGCCAGCAGCTCCGGGACAGGGGTAGATACGCAGTATTTT.

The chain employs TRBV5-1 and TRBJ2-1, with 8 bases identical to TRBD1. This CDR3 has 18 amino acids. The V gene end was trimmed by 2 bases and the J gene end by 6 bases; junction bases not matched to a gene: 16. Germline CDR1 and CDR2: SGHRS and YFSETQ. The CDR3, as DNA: TGCGCCAGCAGCTTTGTAGGGTTGACAGGGGCCTTGTTCAATGAGCAGTTCTTC. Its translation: CASSFVGLTGALFNEQFF.

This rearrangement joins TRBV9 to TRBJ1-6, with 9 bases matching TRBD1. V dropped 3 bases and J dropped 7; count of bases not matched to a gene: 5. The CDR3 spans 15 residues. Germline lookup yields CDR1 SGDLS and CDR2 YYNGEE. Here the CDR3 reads CASSASGTGNSPLHF. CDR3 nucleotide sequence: TGTGCCAGCAGCGCCTCCGGGACAGGGAATTCACCCCTCCACTTT.

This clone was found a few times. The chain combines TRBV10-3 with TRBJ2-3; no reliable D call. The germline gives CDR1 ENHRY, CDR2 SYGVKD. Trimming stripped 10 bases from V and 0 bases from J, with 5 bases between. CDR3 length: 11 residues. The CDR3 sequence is CATQSTDTQYF. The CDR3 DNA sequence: TGTGCCACACAGAGCACAGATACGCAGTATTTT.

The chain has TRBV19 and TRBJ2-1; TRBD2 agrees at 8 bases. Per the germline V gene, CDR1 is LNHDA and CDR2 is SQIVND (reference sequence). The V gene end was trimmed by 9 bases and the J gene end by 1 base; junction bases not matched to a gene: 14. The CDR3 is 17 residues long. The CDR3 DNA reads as TGTGCCAGGCTTCAGCGGGGGAGGATTGGGTCCTACAATGAGCAGTTCTTC. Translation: CARLQRGRIGSYNEQFF.

The CDR3 bases are TGCAGCGTTGAAGATCGCAGTTCCTCCTACGAGCAGTACTTC. It specifies CSVEDRSSSYEQYF. V gene TRBV29-1 combines with J gene TRBJ2-7; D is uncertain. The CDR3 is 14 residues long. Germline V gene lookup returns CDR1 SQVTM and CDR2 ANQGSEA. Deletions cut 0 bases from V and 0 bases from J, with 9 bases between.

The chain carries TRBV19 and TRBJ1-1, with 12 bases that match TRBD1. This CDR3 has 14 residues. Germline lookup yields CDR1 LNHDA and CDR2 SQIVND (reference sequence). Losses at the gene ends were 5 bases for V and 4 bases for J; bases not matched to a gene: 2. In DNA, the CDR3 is TGTGCCAGTAGTGGGACAGGGGGCGTCACTGAAGCTTTCTTT. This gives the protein CASSGTGGVTEAFF.

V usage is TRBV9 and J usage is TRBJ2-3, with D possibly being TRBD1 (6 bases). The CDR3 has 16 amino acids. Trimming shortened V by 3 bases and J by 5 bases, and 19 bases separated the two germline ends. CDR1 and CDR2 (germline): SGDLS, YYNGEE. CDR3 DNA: TGTGCCAGCAGCGAAGCTGGTTCTGGGGGCCAAGATACGCAGTATTTT. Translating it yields CASSEAGSGGQDTQYF.

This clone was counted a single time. In nucleotides, the CDR3 is TGCAGCGTTGAAGATCTGGACAGGGCGGACTACGAGCAGTACTTC. It is translated as CSVEDLDRADYEQYF. This chain links TRBV29-1 with TRBJ2-7, with 8 nucleotides matching TRBD1. With 0 bases clipped from V and 3 bases from J, the junction kept 7 bases outside the gene matches. The CDR3 loop spans 15 amino acids. CDR1 is SQVTM, CDR2 ANQGSEA, per germline.

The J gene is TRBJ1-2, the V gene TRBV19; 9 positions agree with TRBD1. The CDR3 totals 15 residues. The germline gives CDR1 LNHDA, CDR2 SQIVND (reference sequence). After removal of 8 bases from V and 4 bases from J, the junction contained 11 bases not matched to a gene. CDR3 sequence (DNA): TGTGCCAGTGGACGATGGACAGGGGACGGCTATGGCTACACCTTC. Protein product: CASGRWTGDGYGYTF. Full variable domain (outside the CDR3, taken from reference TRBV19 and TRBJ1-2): DGGITQSPKYLFRKEGQNVTLSCEQNLNHDAMYWYRQDPGQGLRLIYYSQIVNDFQKGDIAEGYSVSREKKESFPLTVTSAQKNPTAFYLCASGRWTGDGYGYTFGSGTRLTVV.

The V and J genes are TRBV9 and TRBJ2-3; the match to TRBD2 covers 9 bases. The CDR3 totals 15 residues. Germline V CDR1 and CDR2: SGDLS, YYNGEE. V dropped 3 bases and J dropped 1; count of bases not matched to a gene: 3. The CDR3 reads CASSGGLAGTDTQYF. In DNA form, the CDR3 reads TGTGCCAGCAGCGGGGGACTAGCCGGCACAGATACGCAGTATTTT.

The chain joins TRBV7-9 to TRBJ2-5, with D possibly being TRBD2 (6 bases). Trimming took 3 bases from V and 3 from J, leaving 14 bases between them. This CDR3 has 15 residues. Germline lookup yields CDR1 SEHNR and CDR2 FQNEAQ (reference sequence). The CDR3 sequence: CASSFPGTYEETQYF. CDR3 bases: TGTGCCAGCAGCTTCCCCGGGACTTATGAAGAGACCCAGTACTTC.

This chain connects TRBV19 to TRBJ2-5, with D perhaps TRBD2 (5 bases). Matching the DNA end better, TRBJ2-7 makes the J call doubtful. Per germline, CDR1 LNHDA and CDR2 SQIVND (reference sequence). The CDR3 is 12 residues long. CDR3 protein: CASSMSGYEQYF. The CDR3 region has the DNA TGTGCCAGTAGTATGAGCGGCTACGAGCAGTACTTC.

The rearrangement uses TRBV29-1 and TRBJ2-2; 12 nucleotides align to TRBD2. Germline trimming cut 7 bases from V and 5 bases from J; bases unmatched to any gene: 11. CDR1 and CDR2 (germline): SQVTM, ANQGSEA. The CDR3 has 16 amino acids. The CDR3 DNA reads TGCAGCGCCCTACTAGCGGGAGGAAGACGAACCGGGGAGCTGTTTTTT. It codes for CSALLAGGRRTGELFF.

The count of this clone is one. The CDR3 spells CASSIKSGTGASYEQYF. Here the CDR3 DNA reads TGTGCCAGCAGCATAAAGTCCGGGACAGGGGCATCCTACGAGCAGTACTTC. The chain is built from TRBV13 and TRBJ2-7; 10 bases are a match to TRBD1. Germline CDR1 is PRHDT and CDR2 is FYEKMQ (reference sequence). The J segment lost 1 base and the V segment lost 5 bases, leaving 11 bases of the junction unmatched. This CDR3 has 17 amino acids.

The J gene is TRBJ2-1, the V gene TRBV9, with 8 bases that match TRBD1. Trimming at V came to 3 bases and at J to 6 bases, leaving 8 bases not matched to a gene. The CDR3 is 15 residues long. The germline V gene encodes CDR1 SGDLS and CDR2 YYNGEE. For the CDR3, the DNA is TGTGCCAGCAGCGGAAAAGTAACAGGGGGCAATGAGCAGTTCTTC. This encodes CASSGKVTGGNEQFF.

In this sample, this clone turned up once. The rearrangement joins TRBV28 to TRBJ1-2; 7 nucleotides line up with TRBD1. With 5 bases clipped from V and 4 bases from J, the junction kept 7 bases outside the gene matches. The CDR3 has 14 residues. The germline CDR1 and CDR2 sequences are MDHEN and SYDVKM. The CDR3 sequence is CASSTQRDSYGYTF. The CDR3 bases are TGTGCCAGCAGTACACAACGGGACAGCTATGGCTACACCTTC.

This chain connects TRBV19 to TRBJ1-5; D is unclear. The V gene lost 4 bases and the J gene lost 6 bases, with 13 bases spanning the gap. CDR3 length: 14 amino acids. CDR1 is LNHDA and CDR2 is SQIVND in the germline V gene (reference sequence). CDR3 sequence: CASSRSDGFQPQHF. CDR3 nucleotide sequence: TGTGCCAGTAGTAGGTCAGACGGGTTTCAGCCCCAGCATTTT. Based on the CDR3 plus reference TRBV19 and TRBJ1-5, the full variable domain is DGGITQSPKYLFRKEGQNVTLSCEQNLNHDAMYWYRQDPGQGLRLIYYSQIVNDFQKGDIAEGYSVSREKKESFPLTVTSAQKNPTAFYLCASSRSDGFQPQHFGDGTRLSIL.

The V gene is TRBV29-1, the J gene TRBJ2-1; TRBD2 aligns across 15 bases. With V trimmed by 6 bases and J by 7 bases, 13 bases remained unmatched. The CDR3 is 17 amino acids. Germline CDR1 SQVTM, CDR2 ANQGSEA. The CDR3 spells CSVRTGLAGGPWNEQFF. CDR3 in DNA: TGCAGCGTGAGGACAGGACTAGCGGGAGGGCCATGGAATGAGCAGTTCTTC.

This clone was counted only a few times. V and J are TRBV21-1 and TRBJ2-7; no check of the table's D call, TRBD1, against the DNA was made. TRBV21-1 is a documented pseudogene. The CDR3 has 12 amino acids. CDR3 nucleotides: TGTGCCAGCCTCGGACAGCCCTACGAGCAGTACTTC. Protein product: CASLGQPYEQYF.

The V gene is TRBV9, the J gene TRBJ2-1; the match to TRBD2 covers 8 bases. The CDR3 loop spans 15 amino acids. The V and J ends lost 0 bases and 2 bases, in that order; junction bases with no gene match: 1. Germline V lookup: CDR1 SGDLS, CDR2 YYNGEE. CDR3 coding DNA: TGTGCCAGCAGCGTAGACGGGGGGGCCTACAATGAGCAGTTCTTC. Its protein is CASSVDGGAYNEQFF.

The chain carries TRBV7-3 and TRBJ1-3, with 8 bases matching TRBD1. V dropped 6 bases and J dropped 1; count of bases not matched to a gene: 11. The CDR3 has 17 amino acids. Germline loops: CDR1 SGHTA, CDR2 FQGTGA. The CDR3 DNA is TGTGCCAGCAGTTTGACATCAGGGGGCGTATCTGGAAACACCATATATTTT. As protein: CASSLTSGGVSGNTIYF.

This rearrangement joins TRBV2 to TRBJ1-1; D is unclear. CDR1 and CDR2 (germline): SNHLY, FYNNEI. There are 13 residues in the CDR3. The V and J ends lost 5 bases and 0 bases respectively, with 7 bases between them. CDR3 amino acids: CASSPNMNTEAFF. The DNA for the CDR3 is TGTGCCAGCAGTCCTAATATGAACACTGAAGCTTTCTTT.

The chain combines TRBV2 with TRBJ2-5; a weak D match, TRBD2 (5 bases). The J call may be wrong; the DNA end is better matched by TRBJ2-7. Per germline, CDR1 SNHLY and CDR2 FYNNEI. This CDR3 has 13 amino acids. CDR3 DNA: TGTGCCAGCAGTGAAGGGAGGTTCTACGAGCAGTACTTC. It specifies CASSEGRFYEQYF.

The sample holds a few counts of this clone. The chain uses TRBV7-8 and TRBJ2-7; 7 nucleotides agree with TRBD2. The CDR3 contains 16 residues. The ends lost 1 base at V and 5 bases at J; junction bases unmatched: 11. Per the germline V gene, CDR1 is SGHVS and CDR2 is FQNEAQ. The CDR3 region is CASSLVVRLAGNEQYF. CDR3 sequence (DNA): TGTGCCAGCAGCTTAGTGGTCCGACTAGCTGGTAACGAGCAGTACTTC.

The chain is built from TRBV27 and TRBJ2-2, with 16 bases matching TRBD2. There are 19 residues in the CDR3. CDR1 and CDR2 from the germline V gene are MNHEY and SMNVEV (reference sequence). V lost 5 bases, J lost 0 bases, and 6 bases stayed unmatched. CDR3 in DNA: TGTGCCAGCAGTCCATTCGGGACTAGCGGGGGGGCGAACACCGGGGAGCTGTTTTTT. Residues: CASSPFGTSGGANTGELFF.

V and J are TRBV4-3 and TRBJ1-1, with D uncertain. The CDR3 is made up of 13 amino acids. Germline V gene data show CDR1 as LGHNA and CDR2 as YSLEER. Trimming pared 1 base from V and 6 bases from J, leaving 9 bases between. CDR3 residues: CASSQVQSAEAFF. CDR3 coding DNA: TGCGCCAGCAGCCAAGTACAAAGCGCTGAAGCTTTCTTT.